What follows describes a single T cell receptor beta chain. What it binds is not known. Using immunoSEQ multiplex PCR, the repertoire was profiled, and TCRdb retains in-frame clones only, with some absent. The profile shows about 38,000 clones, around 87% of them singletons. The data originate from a study of CD4 T cells in relation to SARS-CoV-2 and coronaviruses. Turning to the study itself: Convalescent donors were aged 21 to 72, with median roughly 37 years. Study-level points and caveats: The cross-reactivity analysis covered only spike protein, not other viral proteins. The assay detects memory recall responses, not culture-primed primary responses.

The sequence was collected from an adult with COVID-19. Material for sequencing was memory CD4+ T cells from PBMCs.

The CDR3 nucleotides are TGTGCCAGTAAATCACCGGCGGATACGCAGTATTTT. This codes for CASKSPADTQYF. The J gene is TRBJ2-3, the V gene TRBV19; D is uncertain. CDR3 size: 12 residues. From germline, CDR1 is LNHDA and CDR2 SQIVND (reference sequence). V lost 7 bases to trimming and J lost 6 bases, with 11 bases between them.